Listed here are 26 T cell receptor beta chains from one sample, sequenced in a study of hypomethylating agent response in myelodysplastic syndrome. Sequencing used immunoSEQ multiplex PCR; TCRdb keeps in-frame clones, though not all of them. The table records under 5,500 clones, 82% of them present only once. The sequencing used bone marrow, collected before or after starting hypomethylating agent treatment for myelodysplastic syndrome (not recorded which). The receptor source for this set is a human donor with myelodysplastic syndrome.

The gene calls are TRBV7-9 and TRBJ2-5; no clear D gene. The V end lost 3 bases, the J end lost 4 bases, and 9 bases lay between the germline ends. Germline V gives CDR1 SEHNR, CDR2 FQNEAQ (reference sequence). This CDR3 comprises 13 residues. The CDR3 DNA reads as TGTGCCAGCAGCTTCTCCGGTGGAGAGACCCAGTACTTC. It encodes CASSFSGGETQYF.

The CDR3: CASSIQGLQGDEQFF. The CDR3 DNA reads as TGCGCCAGCAGCATACAGGGACTTCAAGGGGATGAGCAGTTCTTC. The gene calls are TRBV5-1 and TRBJ2-1; tentatively, D is TRBD1 or TRBD2 (6 bases each). With 4 bases removed from V and 8 bases from J, the gap between germline ends came to 19 bases. The CDR3 is 15 residues long. CDR1 is SGHRS, CDR2 YFSETQ, per germline.

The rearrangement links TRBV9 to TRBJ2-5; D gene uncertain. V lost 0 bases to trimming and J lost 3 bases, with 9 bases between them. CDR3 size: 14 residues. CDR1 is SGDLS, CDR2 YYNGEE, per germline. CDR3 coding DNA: TGTGCCAGCAGCGTAGGTATGAATGAAGAGACCCAGTACTTC. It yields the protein CASSVGMNEETQYF.

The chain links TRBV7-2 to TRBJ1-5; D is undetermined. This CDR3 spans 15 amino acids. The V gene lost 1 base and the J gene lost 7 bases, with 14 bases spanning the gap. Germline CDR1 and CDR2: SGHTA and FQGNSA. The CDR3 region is CASSLEGKKGQPQHF. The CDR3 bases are TGTGCCAGCAGCTTAGAGGGAAAAAAGGGACAGCCCCAGCATTTT.

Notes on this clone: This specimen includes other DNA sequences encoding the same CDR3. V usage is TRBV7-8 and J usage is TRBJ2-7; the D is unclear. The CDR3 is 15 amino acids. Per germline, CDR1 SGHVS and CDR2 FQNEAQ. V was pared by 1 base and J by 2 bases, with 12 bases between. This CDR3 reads CASSLGRGNPYEQYF. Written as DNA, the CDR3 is TGTGCCAGCAGCTTAGGCCGCGGTAACCCCTACGAGCAGTACTTC.

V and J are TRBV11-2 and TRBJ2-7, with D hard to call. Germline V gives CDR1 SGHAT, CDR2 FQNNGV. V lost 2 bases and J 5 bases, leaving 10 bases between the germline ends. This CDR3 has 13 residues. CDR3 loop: CASSLTLVHEQYF. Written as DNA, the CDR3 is TGTGCCAGCAGCTTAACCCTTGTCCACGAGCAGTACTTC.

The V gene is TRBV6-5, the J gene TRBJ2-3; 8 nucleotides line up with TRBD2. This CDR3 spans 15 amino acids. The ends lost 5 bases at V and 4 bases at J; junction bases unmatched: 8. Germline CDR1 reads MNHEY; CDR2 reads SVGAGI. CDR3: CASSPLSGVSDTQYF. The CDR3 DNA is TGTGCCAGCAGTCCCCTTAGCGGGGTGTCAGATACGCAGTATTTT.

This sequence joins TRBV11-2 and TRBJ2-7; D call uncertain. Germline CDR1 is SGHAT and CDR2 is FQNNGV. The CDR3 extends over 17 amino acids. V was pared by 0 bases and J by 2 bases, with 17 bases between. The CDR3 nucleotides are TGTGCCAGCAGCTTAGAGTCTCCTTACACCCGGACCTACGAGCAGTACTTC. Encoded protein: CASSLESPYTRTYEQYF.

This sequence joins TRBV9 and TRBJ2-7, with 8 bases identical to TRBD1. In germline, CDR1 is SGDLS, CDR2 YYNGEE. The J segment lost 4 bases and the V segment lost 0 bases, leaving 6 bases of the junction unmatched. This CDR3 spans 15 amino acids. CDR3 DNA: TGTGCCAGCAGCGTAGGTGCTGGACAGGGTTACGAGCAGTACTTC. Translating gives CASSVGAGQGYEQYF.

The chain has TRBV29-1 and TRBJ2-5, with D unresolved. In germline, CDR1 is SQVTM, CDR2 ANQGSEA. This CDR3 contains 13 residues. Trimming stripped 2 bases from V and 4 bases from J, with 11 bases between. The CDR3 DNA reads TGCAGCGTTGAAAAGTCTGCAGGAGAGACCCAGTACTTC. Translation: CSVEKSAGETQYF.

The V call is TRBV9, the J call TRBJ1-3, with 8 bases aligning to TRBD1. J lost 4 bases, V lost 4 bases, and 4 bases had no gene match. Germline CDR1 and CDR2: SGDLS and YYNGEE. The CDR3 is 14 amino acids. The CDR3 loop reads CASSPQGDGNTIYF. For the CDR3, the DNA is TGTGCCAGCAGCCCACAGGGGGACGGAAACACCATATATTTT.

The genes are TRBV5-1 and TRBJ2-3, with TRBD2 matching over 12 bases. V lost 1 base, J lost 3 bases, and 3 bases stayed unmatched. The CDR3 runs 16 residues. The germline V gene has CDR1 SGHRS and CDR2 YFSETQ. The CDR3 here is CASSLPSGGGTDTQYF. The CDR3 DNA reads TGCGCCAGCAGCTTGCCTAGCGGGGGGGGTACAGATACGCAGTATTTT.

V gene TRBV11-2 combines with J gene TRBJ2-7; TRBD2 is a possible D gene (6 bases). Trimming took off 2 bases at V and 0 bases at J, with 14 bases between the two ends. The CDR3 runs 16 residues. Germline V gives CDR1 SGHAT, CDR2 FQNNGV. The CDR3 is CASSLRPGGSSYEQYF. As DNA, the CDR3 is TGTGCCAGCAGCTTACGGCCCGGAGGGAGCTCCTACGAGCAGTACTTC.

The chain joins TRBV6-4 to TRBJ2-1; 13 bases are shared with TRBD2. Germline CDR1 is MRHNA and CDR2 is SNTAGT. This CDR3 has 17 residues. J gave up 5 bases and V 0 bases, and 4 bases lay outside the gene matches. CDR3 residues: CASSDSTSGREDNEQFF. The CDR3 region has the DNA TGTGCCAGCAGTGACTCTACTAGCGGGAGGGAGGACAATGAGCAGTTCTTC.

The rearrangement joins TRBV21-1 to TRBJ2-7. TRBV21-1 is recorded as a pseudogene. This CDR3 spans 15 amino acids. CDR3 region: CASSEPGPSGHEQYF. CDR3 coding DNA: TGTGCCAGCAGCGAACCGGGACCCTCGGGCCACGAGCAGTACTTC.

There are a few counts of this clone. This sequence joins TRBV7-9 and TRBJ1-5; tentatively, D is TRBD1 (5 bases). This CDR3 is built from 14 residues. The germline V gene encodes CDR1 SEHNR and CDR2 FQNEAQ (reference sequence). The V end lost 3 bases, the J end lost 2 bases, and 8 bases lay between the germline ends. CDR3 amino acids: CASSLEGGNQPQHF. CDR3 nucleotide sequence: TGTGCCAGCAGCTTGGAAGGGGGCAATCAGCCCCAGCATTTT.

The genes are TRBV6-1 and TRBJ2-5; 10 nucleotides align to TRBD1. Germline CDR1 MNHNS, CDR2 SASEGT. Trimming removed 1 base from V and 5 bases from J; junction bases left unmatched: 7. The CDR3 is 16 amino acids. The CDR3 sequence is CASSEDPTGGGETQYF. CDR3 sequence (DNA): TGTGCCAGCAGTGAAGACCCGACAGGGGGCGGGGAGACCCAGTACTTC.

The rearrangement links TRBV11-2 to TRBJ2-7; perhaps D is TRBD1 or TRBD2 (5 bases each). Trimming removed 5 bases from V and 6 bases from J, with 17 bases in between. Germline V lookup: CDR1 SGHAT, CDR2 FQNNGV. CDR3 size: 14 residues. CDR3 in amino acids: CASSTIRDLSEQYF. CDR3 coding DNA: TGTGCCAGCAGCACTATCAGGGACCTGAGCGAGCAGTACTTC.

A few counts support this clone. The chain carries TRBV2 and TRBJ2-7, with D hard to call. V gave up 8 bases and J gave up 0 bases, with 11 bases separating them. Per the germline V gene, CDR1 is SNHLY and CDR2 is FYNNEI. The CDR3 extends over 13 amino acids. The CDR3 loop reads CASEAESSYEQYF. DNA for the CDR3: TGTGCCAGCGAGGCGGAGAGCTCCTACGAGCAGTACTTC.

CDR3 nucleotide sequence: TGTGCCAGTAGCGTTACTAACAGCTACGAGCAGTACTTC. This sequence encodes CASSVTNSYEQYF. This sequence joins TRBV19 and TRBJ2-5; D remains ambiguous. The DNA end is a closer match to TRBJ2-7, so the J assignment may be wrong. Germline-derived CDR1 and CDR2 are LNHDA and SQIVND (reference sequence). The CDR3 has 13 amino acids.

The CDR3: CASSFADSYGYTF. The CDR3 bases are TGCGCCAGCAGCTTTGCCGACAGCTATGGCTACACCTTC. V usage is TRBV5-1 and J usage is TRBJ1-2; D is perhaps TRBD1 (5 bases). Germline CDR1 SGHRS, CDR2 YFSETQ. CDR3 length equals 13 residues. The V and J ends lost 2 bases and 4 bases respectively, with 9 bases between them.

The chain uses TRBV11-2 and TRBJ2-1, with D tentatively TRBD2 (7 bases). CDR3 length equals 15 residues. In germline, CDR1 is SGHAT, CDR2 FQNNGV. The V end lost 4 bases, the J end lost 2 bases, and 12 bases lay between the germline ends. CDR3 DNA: TGTGCCAGCAGCTCGGGGGGCGTCGCCTACAATGAGCAGTTCTTC. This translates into CASSSGGVAYNEQFF. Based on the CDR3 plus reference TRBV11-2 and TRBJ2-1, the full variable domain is EAGVAQSPRYKIIEKRQSVAFWCNPISGHATLYWYQQILGQGPKLLIQFQNNGVVDDSQLPKDRFSAERLKGVDSTLKIQPAKLEDSAVYLCASSSGGVAYNEQFFGPGTRLTVL.

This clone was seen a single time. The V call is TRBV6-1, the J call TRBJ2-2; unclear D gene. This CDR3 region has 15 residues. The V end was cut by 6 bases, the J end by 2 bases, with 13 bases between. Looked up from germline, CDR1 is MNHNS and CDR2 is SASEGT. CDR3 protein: CASRVTSLNTGELFF. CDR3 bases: TGTGCCAGCAGAGTTACTTCTCTTAACACCGGGGAGCTGTTTTTT.

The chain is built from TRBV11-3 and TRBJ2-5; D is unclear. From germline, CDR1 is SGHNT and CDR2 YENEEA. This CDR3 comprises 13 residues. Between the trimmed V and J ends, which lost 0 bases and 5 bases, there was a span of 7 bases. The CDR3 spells CASSLDWRETQYF. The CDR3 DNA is TGTGCCAGCAGCTTAGATTGGCGGGAGACCCAGTACTTC.

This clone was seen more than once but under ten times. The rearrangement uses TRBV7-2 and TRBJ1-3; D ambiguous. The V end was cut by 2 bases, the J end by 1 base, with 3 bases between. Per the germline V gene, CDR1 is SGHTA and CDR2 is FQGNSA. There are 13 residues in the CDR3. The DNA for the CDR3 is TGTGCCAGCAGCTTACAGTCTGGAAACACCATATATTTT. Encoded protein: CASSLQSGNTIYF.

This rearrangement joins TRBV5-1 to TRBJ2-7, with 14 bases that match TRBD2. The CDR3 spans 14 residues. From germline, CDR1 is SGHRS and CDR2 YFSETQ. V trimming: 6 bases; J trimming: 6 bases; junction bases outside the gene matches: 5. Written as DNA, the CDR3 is TGCGCCAGCACAGCCGGGACTAGCGGGAGCGAGCAGTACTTC. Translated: CASTAGTSGSEQYF.